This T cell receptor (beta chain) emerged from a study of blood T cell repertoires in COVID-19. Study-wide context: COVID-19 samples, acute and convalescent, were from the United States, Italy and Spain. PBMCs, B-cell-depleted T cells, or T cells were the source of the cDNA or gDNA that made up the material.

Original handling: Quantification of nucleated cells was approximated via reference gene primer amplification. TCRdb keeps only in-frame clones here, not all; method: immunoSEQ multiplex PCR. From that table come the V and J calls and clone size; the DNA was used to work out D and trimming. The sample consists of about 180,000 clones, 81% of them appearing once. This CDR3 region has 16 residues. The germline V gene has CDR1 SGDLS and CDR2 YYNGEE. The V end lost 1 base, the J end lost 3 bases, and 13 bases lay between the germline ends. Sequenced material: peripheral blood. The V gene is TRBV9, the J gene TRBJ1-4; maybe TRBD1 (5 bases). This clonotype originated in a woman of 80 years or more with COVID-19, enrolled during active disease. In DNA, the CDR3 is TGTGCCAGCAGCGTACGTGGGGACTGGGCTAATGAAAAACTGTTTTTT. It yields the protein CASSVRGDWANEKLFF.